The 11 T cell receptor beta chains reported below all come from one sample, sequenced in a study of blood T cell repertoires in COVID-19 (dated by TCRdb to about 2020). To prepare the library, the immunoSEQ multiplex PCR assay was applied. Drawn from immuneACCESS, this table holds only the in-frame rearrangements with V and J called that TCRdb kept. Clones are partly lost; checked studies trace under half to an unresolved V gene and leave the rest unexplained. Present in this sample are around 30,000 clones, roughly three quarters of which were seen just once. The leading ten clones occupy under 20% of the sample. Sequenced: peripheral blood. These receptors all stem from a human donor in a cohort sampled during active COVID-19.

The chain recombines TRBV27 with TRBJ2-2; D possibly corresponds to TRBD2 (6 bases). The CDR3 loop spans 12 amino acids. Germline-derived CDR1 and CDR2 are MNHEY and SMNVEV (reference sequence). Trimming stripped 6 bases from V and 6 bases from J, with 8 bases between. CDR3 sequence: CASSRGSGELFF. The CDR3 DNA reads as TGTGCCAGCAGCCGGGGGTCCGGGGAGCTGTTTTTT.

J is TRBJ1-5 and V is TRBV6-5; D is perhaps TRBD1 (5 bases). The CDR3 sequence is 14 residues long. The germline gives CDR1 MNHEY, CDR2 SVGAGI. V was clipped by 0 bases and J by 7 bases, with 10 bases between them. The CDR3, as DNA: TGTGCCAGCAGTTACTCGGGGGGGAGCCAGCCCCAGCATTTT. The encoded protein is CASSYSGGSQPQHF.

This clone was recorded once. V is TRBV28 and J is TRBJ2-5, with 9 bases fitting TRBD2. With V trimmed by 3 bases and J by 2 bases, 7 bases remained unmatched. Per germline, CDR1 MDHEN and CDR2 SYDVKM. This CDR3 spans 16 amino acids. CDR3 sequence (DNA): TGTGCCAGCAGTTTTCTTAGCCTAGCGGGGCAAGAGACCCAGTACTTC. Translated: CASSFLSLAGQETQYF.

The chain is built from TRBV5-1 and TRBJ1-2; D is undetermined. V lost 2 bases and J lost 0, with 8 bases in between. This CDR3 region has 14 residues. Germline CDR1 and CDR2: SGHRS and YFSETQ. The CDR3 is CASSFQLSNYGYTF. CDR3 nucleotide sequence: TGCGCCAGCAGCTTTCAACTTTCTAACTATGGCTACACCTTC.

This chain joins TRBV28 and TRBJ1-2, with D tentatively TRBD1 (5 bases). The V and J ends lost 6 bases and 4 bases respectively, with 9 bases between them. Germline lookup yields CDR1 MDHEN and CDR2 SYDVKM. CDR3 length equals 12 residues. CDR3: CASSRQLYGYTF. CDR3 nucleotide sequence: TGTGCCAGCAGCCGACAGCTCTATGGCTACACCTTC.

The chain links TRBV23-1 to TRBJ1-3; no firm D call. TRBV23-1 is given ORF status, its function remaining uncertain. CDR3 length: 16 residues. V gave up 3 bases and J gave up 0 bases, with 12 bases separating them. The CDR3 DNA sequence: TGCGCCAGCAGTCAGGGCAGGATTAGCTCTGGAAACACCATATATTTT. Amino acid sequence: CASSQGRISSGNTIYF.

The V and J genes are TRBV5-4 and TRBJ2-2, with no clear D. This CDR3 comprises 14 residues. Trimming removed 4 bases from V and 7 bases from J, with 14 bases in between. CDR1 is SGHNT and CDR2 is YYREEE in the germline V gene (reference sequence). The CDR3 sequence: CASSTYLSLGELFF. The CDR3 DNA is TGTGCCAGCAGCACTTACCTCTCCCTCGGGGAGCTGTTTTTT.

The V call is TRBV18, the J call TRBJ2-2, with D uncertain. The CDR3 sequence is 14 residues long. V was pared by 0 bases and J by 6 bases, with 8 bases between. Germline CDR1 is KGHSH and CDR2 is LQKENI. In DNA, the CDR3 is TGTGCCAGCTCACCACCGTCCAGGCCCGGGGAGCTGTTTTTT. This encodes CASSPPSRPGELFF.

This clone is a singleton in its sample. The genes are TRBV11-2 and TRBJ2-5, with D tentatively TRBD1 (6 bases). The CDR3 contains 15 residues. Trimming stripped 5 bases from V and 1 base from J, with 14 bases between. CDR1 is SGHAT, CDR2 FQNNGV, per germline. CDR3 DNA sequence: TGTGCCAGCAGCCCATACAGGGCGTTCCAAGAGACCCAGTACTTC. The encoded protein is CASSPYRAFQETQYF.

The gene calls are TRBV9 and TRBJ1-1; 9 nucleotides align to TRBD1. The CDR3 spans 13 residues. Germline CDR1 and CDR2: SGDLS and YYNGEE. V dropped 3 bases and J dropped 4; count of bases not matched to a gene: 1. The DNA of the CDR3 is TGTGCCAGCAGCGCGACAGGGGGCACTGAAGCTTTCTTT. This gives the protein CASSATGGTEAFF.

This chain connects TRBV19 to TRBJ2-2; 10 bases match TRBD1. This CDR3 spans 16 amino acids. V lost 5 bases to trimming and J lost 4 bases; unmatched junction nucleotides: 7. Germline assignment: CDR1 LNHDA and CDR2 SQIVND (reference sequence). The CDR3 nucleotides are TGTGCCAGTAGTCCCCGGACAGGGGGTGGCACCGGGGAGCTGTTTTTT. Translation: CASSPRTGGGTGELFF.